Here is one T cell receptor beta chain with its context. The source of the sample is a study of blood T cell repertoires in COVID-19. In germline, CDR1 is MNHEY, CDR2 SVGAGI. This CDR3 has 11 residues. Trimming cost V 5 bases and J 6 bases, with 8 bases left between them. The repertoire was sequenced with immunoSEQ multiplex PCR; TCRdb's copy has only in-frame clones and lacks some. This sample has around 62,000 clones, with 65% to 90% found just once. The sequenced sample was peripheral blood. The TCR was taken from a man between 50 and 59 years old with acute or convalescent COVID-19. This chain joins TRBV6-5 and TRBJ2-7; D perhaps matches TRBD2 (5 bases). In DNA form, the CDR3 reads TGTGCCAGCAGTCGAGGGCCCGAGCAGTACTTC. It yields the protein CASSRGPEQYF.